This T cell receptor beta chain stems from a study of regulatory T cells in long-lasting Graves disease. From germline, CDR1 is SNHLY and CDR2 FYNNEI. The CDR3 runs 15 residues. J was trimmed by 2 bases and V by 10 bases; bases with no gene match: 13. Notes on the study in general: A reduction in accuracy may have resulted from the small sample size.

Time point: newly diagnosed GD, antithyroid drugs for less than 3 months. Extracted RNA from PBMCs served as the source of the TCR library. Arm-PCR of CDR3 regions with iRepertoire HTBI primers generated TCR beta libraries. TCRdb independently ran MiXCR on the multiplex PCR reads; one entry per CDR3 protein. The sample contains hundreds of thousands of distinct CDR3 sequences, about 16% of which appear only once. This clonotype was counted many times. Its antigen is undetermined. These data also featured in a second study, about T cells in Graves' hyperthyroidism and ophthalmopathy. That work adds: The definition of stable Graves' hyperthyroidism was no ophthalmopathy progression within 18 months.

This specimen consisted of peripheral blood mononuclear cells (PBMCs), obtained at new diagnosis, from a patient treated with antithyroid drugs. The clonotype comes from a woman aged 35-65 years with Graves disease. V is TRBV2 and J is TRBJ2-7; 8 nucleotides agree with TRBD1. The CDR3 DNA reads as TGTGCCATCTATAGCCAGGACAGGGACACCTACGAGCAGTACTTC. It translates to CAIYSQDRDTYEQYF. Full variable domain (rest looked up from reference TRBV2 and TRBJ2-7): EPEVTQTPSHQVTQMGQEVILRCVPISNHLYFYWYRQILGQKVEFLVSFYNNEISEKSEIFDDQFSVERPDGSNFTLKIRSTKLEDSAMYFCAIYSQDRDTYEQYFGPGTRLTVT.